This T cell receptor (beta chain) is drawn from a study of T cell responses to AZD1222 COVID-19 vaccine. Notes on the study in general: Dominant CD4 TCR responses targeted spike regions 160-218 and 743-854.

Details on this clone: The antigen remains unidentified.

Sequencing used immunoSEQ multiplex PCR; TCRdb keeps in-frame clones, though not all of them. Of approximately 150,000 clones in the sample, over 80% are singletons; the top ten hold about 4.1%. The source of this sequence is an adult who received the MenACWY meningococcal vaccine as a control. The sequenced sample was peripheral blood, obtained 28 days after the second dose of the MenACWY control vaccine.

The chain's CDR3 is CASSLVGQNEQFF. In DNA form, the CDR3 reads TGTGCCAGCAGCTTAGTTGGCCAGAATGAGCAGTTCTTC. The rearrangement joins TRBV11-2 to TRBJ2-1; unclear D gene. This CDR3 has 13 residues. Germline V gene lookup returns CDR1 SGHAT and CDR2 FQNNGV. Trimming took off 1 base at V and 7 bases at J, with 8 bases between the two ends.